Presented here are 10 T cell receptor beta chains from one specimen sequenced in a study of STAT3 mutations in large granular lymphocyte leukemia. Study-wide points: In T-cell large granular lymphocyte leukemia, about half of patients showed multiple immunodominant subclonotypes.

Libraries were prepared by immunoSEQ multiplex PCR; TCRdb keeps only in-frame clonotypes and omits some of them. The table shows thousands of clones, with around four fifths occurring only once. No antigen is known for these receptors. The sequencing input was peripheral blood mononuclear cells. The receptors stem from a man in his forties or fifties with T-cell large granular lymphocyte leukemia. Some clones in this sample may be carry-over from other donors' samples.

This clone was counted once. V is TRBV19 and J is TRBJ1-3, with TRBD1 matching over 10 bases. V lost 5 bases, J lost 0 bases, and 10 bases stayed unmatched. The CDR3 spans 18 residues. Germline CDR1 reads LNHDA; CDR2 reads SQIVND (reference sequence). The CDR3 region is CASSDHPGTGASGNTIYF. The CDR3 nucleotides are TGTGCCAGTAGTGACCACCCCGGGACAGGGGCCTCTGGAAACACCATATATTTT.

This chain joins TRBV19 and TRBJ1-4; 8 bases are a match to TRBD1. The junction had 5 bases not matched to a gene; V was cut back by 5 bases and J by 3 bases. The CDR3 is made up of 15 amino acids. The V gene's germline CDR1 is LNHDA and CDR2 SQIVND (reference sequence). The CDR3 DNA sequence: TGTGCCAGTAGTCCCCGACAGGGGTCTAATGAAAAACTGTTTTTT. It translates to CASSPRQGSNEKLFF.

This chain links TRBV9 with TRBJ2-3, with 11 bases identical to TRBD2. The CDR3 runs 16 residues. Germline V lookup: CDR1 SGDLS, CDR2 YYNGEE. V was clipped by 1 base and J by 5 bases; unmatched bases: 6. The CDR3 loop reads CASSVSGLAGGDTQYF. CDR3 nucleotides: TGTGCCAGCAGCGTAAGTGGGCTAGCGGGAGGAGATACGCAGTATTTT.

The gene calls are TRBV7-2 and TRBJ1-1; no firm D call. The CDR3 length is 8 residues. Trimming cost V 6 bases and J 11 bases, with 4 bases left between them. In germline, CDR1 is SGHTA, CDR2 FQGNSA. CDR3 amino acids: CASRPAFF. In DNA, the CDR3 is TGTGCCAGCAGACCGGCTTTCTTT.

The rearrangement joins TRBV2 to TRBJ2-6; 9 nucleotides align to TRBD1. Germline V CDR1 and CDR2: SNHLY, FYNNEI. The CDR3 length is 16 residues. Trimming cost V 2 bases and J 2 bases; bases outside gene matches: 1. The CDR3 region is CASSETGGAGANVLTF. The CDR3 DNA sequence: TGTGCCAGCAGTGAAACAGGGGGCGCTGGGGCCAACGTCCTGACTTTC.

This chain links TRBV2 with TRBJ2-7; 8 positions match TRBD2. This CDR3 contains 14 residues. CDR1 and CDR2 from the germline V gene are SNHLY and FYNNEI. Unmatched junction bases numbered 11, after V lost 8 bases and J lost 5 bases. CDR3 region: CASQREKISNEQYF. In DNA, the CDR3 is TGTGCCAGCCAGCGGGAGAAGATTTCCAACGAGCAGTACTTC.

A few counts support this clone. The V gene is TRBV27, the J gene TRBJ1-2; perhaps TRBD1 as D (5 bases). Trimming cost V 2 bases and J 1 base, with 14 bases left between them. There are 16 residues in the CDR3. Germline V gene lookup returns CDR1 MNHEY and CDR2 SMNVEV (reference sequence). The CDR3 DNA follows: TGTGCCAGCAGTTTACTCGTGGGGACGGTTAACTATGGCTACACCTTC. Translating gives CASSLLVGTVNYGYTF.

The chain uses TRBV6-5 and TRBJ1-1, with D hard to call. The V gene's germline CDR1 is MNHEY and CDR2 SVGAGI. V shed 3 bases and J shed 2 bases, with 13 bases lying between them. This CDR3 contains 15 residues. This chain's CDR3 is CASSYGMEANTEAFF. CDR3 in DNA: TGTGCCAGCAGTTATGGAATGGAGGCCAACACTGAAGCTTTCTTT.

The chain links TRBV5-1 to TRBJ2-5; 7 bases line up with TRBD2. Germline CDR1 and CDR2: SGHRS and YFSETQ. The CDR3 is 17 amino acids. V shed 0 bases and J 3 bases; nucleotides not matched to a gene: 11. For the CDR3, the DNA is TGCGCCAGCAGCTTGGTACAAACGGGGGGACGGGAAGAGACCCAGTACTTC. It codes for CASSLVQTGGREETQYF.

This sequence joins TRBV7-7 and TRBJ2-5, with 10 positions matching TRBD1. Losses at the gene ends were 5 bases for V and 5 bases for J; bases not matched to a gene: 8. Germline CDR1 SSHAT, CDR2 FNYEAQ (reference sequence). This CDR3 has 15 residues. CDR3 nucleotides: TGTGCCAGCAGCACTGACAGGGGGCTCTCGGAGACCCAGTACTTC. This sequence encodes CASSTDRGLSETQYF.